One sample yielded the 27 T cell receptor beta chains listed below, sequenced in a study of blood T cell repertoires in COVID-19. The repertoire was sequenced with immunoSEQ multiplex PCR; TCRdb's copy has only in-frame clones and lacks some. The sample holds 200,000 to 250,000 clones, around 85% seen once. The sample comprised peripheral blood. Receptors originate from a man aged 50-60 years with COVID-19, enrolled during active disease.

The chain recombines TRBV19 with TRBJ2-1; 8 positions match TRBD1. The CDR3 is made up of 15 amino acids. Germline V gene data show CDR1 as LNHDA and CDR2 as SQIVND (reference sequence). Trimming cost V 3 bases and J 4 bases; bases outside gene matches: 5. CDR3 in amino acids: CASSIRQGLYNEQFF. The CDR3 DNA follows: TGTGCCAGTAGTATCCGACAGGGGTTATACAATGAGCAGTTCTTC.

The chain links TRBV13 to TRBJ2-7; D gene uncertain. The CDR3 is made up of 16 amino acids. Germline CDR1 reads PRHDT; CDR2 reads FYEKMQ (reference sequence). V gave up 2 bases and J gave up 0 bases, with 14 bases separating them. The CDR3 loop reads CASSLFSRASSYEQYF. DNA of the CDR3: TGTGCCAGCAGCTTATTTTCCCGCGCATCCTCCTACGAGCAGTACTTC.

V is TRBV19 and J is TRBJ2-7, with D tentatively TRBD1 (6 bases). Germline CDR1 and CDR2: LNHDA and SQIVND (reference sequence). The ends were cut back, 5 bases at V and 0 bases at J, with 11 bases in the middle. There are 14 residues in the CDR3. The DNA of the CDR3 is TGTGCCAGTAGTGTCCGGGACATCTCCTACGAGCAGTACTTC. Its translation: CASSVRDISYEQYF. Looking up the rest from reference TRBV19 and TRBJ2-7 gives the full variable domain: DGGITQSPKYLFRKEGQNVTLSCEQNLNHDAMYWYRQDPGQGLRLIYYSQIVNDFQKGDIAEGYSVSREKKESFPLTVTSAQKNPTAFYLCASSVRDISYEQYFGPGTRLTVT.

The chain carries TRBV7-3 and TRBJ2-3, with 10 nucleotides matching TRBD1. Germline V lookup: CDR1 SGHTA, CDR2 FQGTGA. The CDR3 is 16 amino acids. The junction had 6 bases not matched to a gene; V was cut back by 5 bases and J by 1 base. CDR3 nucleotides: TGTGCCAGCAGCCAGACAGGGGGCCGGGGCACAGATACGCAGTATTTT. It is translated as CASSQTGGRGTDTQYF.

This clone was recorded once. This sequence joins TRBV5-6 and TRBJ2-7; 8 bases line up with TRBD1. The germline V gene encodes CDR1 SGHDT and CDR2 YYEEEE. V lost 3 bases, J lost 6 bases, and 8 bases stayed unmatched. The CDR3 totals 14 residues. CDR3 DNA sequence: TGTGCCAGCAGCTCGTGGACAGGGTGGCGCGAGCAGTACTTC. It codes for CASSSWTGWREQYF.

The chain uses TRBV20-1 and TRBJ2-3; weak D call: TRBD1 (9 bases). The CDR3 runs 17 residues. Trimming left V 3 bases short and J 4 bases short, with 23 bases between. Germline V gene sequence: CDR1 DFQATT, CDR2 SNEGSKA (reference sequence). CDR3: CSASASGGTGRADTQYF. The CDR3 coding sequence is TGCAGTGCTAGTGCGTCGGGGGGGACAGGGCGAGCAGATACGCAGTATTTT.

V is TRBV9 and J is TRBJ2-6, with a possible D match to TRBD1 (6 bases). Germline V gene sequence: CDR1 SGDLS, CDR2 YYNGEE. This CDR3 has 16 residues. V shed 3 bases and J shed 2 bases, with 12 bases lying between them. The DNA for the CDR3 is TGTGCCAGCAGCGAGTCCACAGGGACTGGGGCCAACGTCCTGACTTTC. It specifies CASSESTGTGANVLTF.

This chain uses TRBV10-3 with TRBJ1-1; D perhaps matches TRBD1 (5 bases). Germline V gene sequence: CDR1 ENHRY, CDR2 SYGVKD. Deletions cut 4 bases from V and 5 bases from J, with 11 bases between. CDR3 length equals 13 residues. CDR3 loop: CAISGGAATEAFF. CDR3 DNA: TGTGCCATCAGTGGTGGGGCAGCAACTGAAGCTTTCTTT.

The chain is built from TRBV29-1 and TRBJ2-7, with 9 positions matching TRBD1. This CDR3 has 13 amino acids. Germline CDR1 SQVTM, CDR2 ANQGSEA. With V trimmed by 3 bases and J by 9 bases, 9 bases remained unmatched. This CDR3 is CSVEGDRAKGQYF. As DNA, the CDR3 is TGCAGCGTTGAGGGGGACAGGGCAAAAGGGCAGTACTTC.

This chain connects TRBV5-8 to TRBJ2-3, with 10 nucleotides matching TRBD2. J was trimmed by 3 bases and V by 2 bases; bases with no gene match: 6. Germline assignment: CDR1 SGHTS and CDR2 YDEGEE. The CDR3 is 16 residues long. CDR3 nucleotide sequence: TGTGCCAGCAGCTTATTACTAGCGGGGATAACAGATACGCAGTATTTT. This codes for CASSLLLAGITDTQYF.

The chain recombines TRBV11-2 with TRBJ2-1; 7 bases match TRBD1. Trimming at V came to 0 bases and at J to 7 bases, leaving 6 bases not matched to a gene. The CDR3 covers 15 residues. Per germline, CDR1 SGHAT and CDR2 FQNNGV. The chain's CDR3 is CASSLDLARGNEQFF. In DNA form, the CDR3 reads TGTGCCAGCAGCTTAGATCTGGCCAGGGGGAATGAGCAGTTCTTC.

This chain connects TRBV30 to TRBJ2-2; TRBD2 agrees at 14 bases. J was trimmed by 0 bases and V by 5 bases; bases with no gene match: 5. Germline V gives CDR1 GTSNPN, CDR2 SVGIG (reference sequence). CDR3 length: 17 residues. The CDR3 is CAWGGLAGASNTGELFF. Written as DNA, the CDR3 is TGTGCCTGGGGGGGACTAGCGGGGGCCTCGAACACCGGGGAGCTGTTTTTT. Combining the CDR3 with reference TRBV30 and TRBJ2-2 gives the whole variable domain SQTIHQWPATLVQPVGSPLSLECTVEGTSNPNLYWYRQAAGRGLQLLFYSVGIGQISSEVPQNLSASRPQDRQFILSSKKLLLSDSGFYLCAWGGLAGASNTGELFFGEGSRLTVL.

V usage is TRBV27 and J usage is TRBJ2-4; the match to TRBD2 covers 7 bases. After removal of 0 bases from V and 4 bases from J, the junction contained 3 bases not matched to a gene. From germline, CDR1 is MNHEY and CDR2 SMNVEV (reference sequence). CDR3 length: 15 amino acids. The CDR3 nucleotides read TGTGCCAGCAGTTTATCTTGGCGGGGGAAAAACATTCAGTACTTC. It encodes CASSLSWRGKNIQYF.

This clone was seen a single time. The J gene is TRBJ2-3, the V gene TRBV5-1, with a weak D call TRBD1 (6 bases). The V gene lost 5 bases and the J gene lost 4 bases, with 11 bases spanning the gap. The CDR3 runs 13 residues. Germline CDR1 reads SGHRS; CDR2 reads YFSETQ. The CDR3 DNA reads as TGCGCCAGCAGACTGGACAGAGCAGATACGCAGTATTTT. Residues: CASRLDRADTQYF. Using reference TRBV5-1 and TRBJ2-3 for the parts outside the CDR3, the full variable domain is KAGVTQTPRYLIKTRGQQVTLSCSPISGHRSVSWYQQTPGQGLQFLFEYFSETQRNKGNFPGRFSGRQFSNSRSEMNVSTLELGDSALYLCASRLDRADTQYFGPGTRLTVL.

The CDR3, as DNA: TGTGCCAGCACAGAGACTTATAATTCACCCCTCCACTTT. Translating gives CASTETYNSPLHF. The V and J genes are TRBV2 and TRBJ1-6, with D uncertain. The germline V and J ends were trimmed by 7 bases and 4 bases, with 8 bases remaining between them. The germline CDR1 and CDR2 sequences are SNHLY and FYNNEI. The CDR3 runs 13 residues.

The chain has TRBV18 and TRBJ1-2; D unclear. The germline CDR1 and CDR2 sequences are KGHSH and LQKENI. This CDR3 comprises 14 residues. Trimming removed 0 bases at V and 2 bases at J, with 7 bases between. The CDR3 sequence: CASSPPGVNYGYTF. DNA of the CDR3: TGTGCCAGCTCACCACCTGGAGTGAACTATGGCTACACCTTC.

The V call is TRBV6-1, the J call TRBJ1-3; no clear D gene. The CDR3 is made up of 17 amino acids. V lost 0 bases, J lost 0 bases, and 12 bases lay in between. Germline V gene lookup returns CDR1 MNHNS and CDR2 SASEGT. The CDR3 reads CASSEALGQTSGNTIYF. The CDR3 bases are TGTGCCAGCAGTGAAGCGTTGGGCCAGACCTCTGGAAACACCATATATTTT.

The V gene is TRBV19, the J gene TRBJ1-5; TRBD1 aligns across 9 bases. After removal of 2 bases from V and 7 bases from J, the junction contained 6 bases not matched to a gene. CDR3 length: 15 amino acids. Germline CDR1 is LNHDA and CDR2 is SQIVND (reference sequence). CDR3 in amino acids: CASSIIGQGPQPQHF. The CDR3, as DNA: TGTGCCAGTAGTATAATAGGACAGGGGCCGCAGCCCCAGCATTTT.

The chain combines TRBV5-6 with TRBJ2-2; D not resolved. The CDR3 consists of 15 residues. V was clipped by 0 bases and J by 7 bases, with 13 bases between them. Germline V CDR1 and CDR2: SGHDT, YYEEEE. CDR3: CASSLGALVDGELFF. CDR3 in DNA: TGTGCCAGCAGCTTGGGGGCTCTGGTAGACGGGGAGCTGTTTTTT.

V and J are TRBV2 and TRBJ1-5; D call uncertain. Germline V gene sequence: CDR1 SNHLY, CDR2 FYNNEI. Trimming cost V 5 bases and J 2 bases, with 13 bases left between them. The length of the CDR3 is 15 residues. The CDR3 loop reads CASSPEGLRNQPQHF. Written as DNA, the CDR3 is TGTGCCAGCAGTCCGGAAGGACTTCGCAATCAGCCCCAGCATTTT.

The chain links TRBV7-2 to TRBJ1-2; D perhaps matches TRBD1 (6 bases). The CDR3 consists of 12 residues. Trimming stripped 0 bases from V and 7 bases from J, with 6 bases between. Per the germline V gene, CDR1 is SGHTA and CDR2 is FQGNSA. The CDR3 region has the DNA TGTGCCAGCAGCTTAGCAGGGGGTGGCTACACCTTC. Protein product: CASSLAGGGYTF.

This clone has just one count. The gene calls are TRBV5-1 and TRBJ2-2; no reliable D call. Germline CDR1 reads SGHRS; CDR2 reads YFSETQ. The length of the CDR3 is 16 residues. V was pared by 0 bases and J by 1 base, with 10 bases between. The CDR3, as DNA: TGCGCCAGCAGCTTGGTCGCAGGAATGAACACCGGGGAGCTGTTTTTT. This translates into CASSLVAGMNTGELFF.

V and J are TRBV18 and TRBJ2-2, with D maybe TRBD1 (6 bases). Trimming pared 3 bases from V and 3 bases from J, leaving 11 bases between. The CDR3 runs 15 residues. The germline CDR1 and CDR2 sequences are KGHSH and LQKENI. CDR3 region: CASSPSGEYTGELFF. CDR3 nucleotides: TGTGCCAGCTCACCGTCAGGGGAGTACACCGGGGAGCTGTTTTTT. The full variable domain, in which reference TRBV18 and TRBJ2-2 provide the parts outside the CDR3, is NAGVMQNPRHLVRRRGQEARLRCSPMKGHSHVYWYRQLPEEGLKFMVYLQKENIIDESGMPKERFSAEFPKEGPSILRIQQVVRGDSAAYFCASSPSGEYTGELFFGEGSRLTVL.

The chain carries TRBV11-2 and TRBJ1-1; D is possibly TRBD1 (6 bases). Trimming removed 5 bases at V and 2 bases at J, with 12 bases between. In germline, CDR1 is SGHAT, CDR2 FQNNGV. The length of the CDR3 is 14 residues. The CDR3 DNA sequence: TGTGCCAGCAGCAGTCAGGGGCTAAACACTGAAGCTTTCTTT. Translated: CASSSQGLNTEAFF.

The chain has TRBV7-2 and TRBJ2-7; D uncertain. The CDR3 has 12 residues. The germline CDR1 and CDR2 sequences are SGHTA and FQGNSA. Trimming pared 7 bases from V and 6 bases from J, leaving 13 bases between. This CDR3 is CASNLGLGEQYF. The CDR3 bases are TGTGCCAGCAACCTAGGCTTGGGCGAGCAGTACTTC.

The chain recombines TRBV7-9 with TRBJ2-7; tentatively, D is TRBD2 (6 bases). Trimming left V 0 bases short and J 8 bases short, with 17 bases between. CDR1 is SEHNR and CDR2 is FQNEAQ in the germline V gene (reference sequence). The CDR3 consists of 15 residues. As DNA, the CDR3 is TGTGCCAGCAGCTTAGCGGCTGCAGGAGGGTGGAAGCAGTACTTC. Amino acids: CASSLAAAGGWKQYF.

The chain is built from TRBV19 and TRBJ1-5; D is perhaps TRBD1 (5 bases). CDR3 size: 15 residues. V was clipped by 5 bases and J by 6 bases, with 17 bases between them. CDR1 is LNHDA and CDR2 is SQIVND in the germline V gene (reference sequence). Here the CDR3 reads CASSGGGVHGQPQHF. The CDR3 DNA is TGTGCCAGTAGTGGGGGAGGAGTTCATGGTCAGCCCCAGCATTTT.